This T cell receptor (beta chain) was documented in a study of monozygotic twins with inflammatory bowel disease. Overall study results and limits: A reduction in TCRbeta diversity (inverse Simpson) was seen in IBD patients relative to healthy co-twins.

CDR3 size: 13 residues. Germline CDR1 is LGHDT and CDR2 is YNNKEL (reference sequence). For each CDR3 protein, TCRdb gives one entry from its re-call of the 5' RACE reads, without DNA. Its clone listing holds about 450,000 distinct CDR3 sequences. On this clonotype: The antigen remains unidentified.

The rearrangement links TRBV3-1 to TRBJ1-2; as DNA is missing, the TRBD1 call by TCRdb cannot be tested. The clonotype originates from a human donor with ulcerative colitis or Crohn's disease, or a healthy co-twin of an affected twin (not recorded which). The specimen sequenced was blood. The CDR3 spells CASSRRTAPGYTF.